This T cell receptor beta chain was found in a study of T cells after posttransplantation cyclophosphamide. TCRdb keeps only in-frame clones here, not all; method: immunoSEQ multiplex PCR. The sample holds 20,000 to 25,000 clones, roughly nine tenths seen once. As concerns this clone: Its specificity is unknown.

Busulfan-fludarabine conditioning, marrow transplant, and cyclophosphamide on days +3 and +4 were administered. Findings and limits, study-wide: Donor-recipient repertoire similarity was low at 1-2 months, rising over year one. Skin or GI-infiltrating T cells shared few TRB sequences with blood. After PTCy, TRB diversity resembled that of CNI/methotrexate controls.

Trimming stripped 3 bases from V and 0 bases from J, with 5 bases between. In germline, CDR1 is SNHLY, CDR2 FYNNEI. CDR3 length equals 13 residues. V usage is TRBV2 and J usage is TRBJ1-1, with D uncertain. Sequenced here: PBMCs, sampled after allogeneic stem cell transplant with posttransplant cyclophosphamide. This clonotype was obtained from a female patient aged 30 to 45 who received an allogeneic stem cell transplant from an unrelated donor, was CMV-positive, and had no GVHD. Some T cells may be transferred from the graft donor. This CDR3 reads CASSDSMNTEAFF. CDR3 sequence (DNA): TGTGCCAGCAGTGATTCAATGAACACTGAAGCTTTCTTT.